This TCR beta chain emerged from a study of blood T cells in healthy people across ages. Points from the study as a whole: Observed TCR beta diversity per million T cells went down as age went up. This fall followed a roughly linear course with age. Among long-lived donors, naive CD4+ cells were more numerous and diversity higher than in aged donors.

This clonotype was recorded many times. Its cognate antigen is unknown. CDR1 and CDR2 (germline): SQVTM, ANQGSEA. CDR3 size: 12 residues. The V and J ends lost 4 bases and 4 bases respectively, with 10 bases between them. The use of a sample-barcoded 5' primer and a J-beta primer mix characterized a second PCR of about 6 to 11 cycles. Every sample produced at least 2.5 million CDR3-containing paired-end reads. TCRdb reprocessed the 5' RACE reads with MiXCR, giving one entry per CDR3 protein. Among 1.5 million to 2 million distinct CDR3 sequences listed, roughly two fifths were seen once. Isolation recovered at least 7 million PBMCs from every sample.

The sequence derives from a human donor in good health. Sequenced input: blood. The chain employs TRBV29-1 and TRBJ2-5; the D is unclear. CDR3 amino acids: CSVAENSETQYF. In DNA form, the CDR3 reads TGCAGCGTTGCTGAGAACTCAGAGACCCAGTACTTC.